The rows below give T cell receptor beta chains drawn from one sample of a study of blood T cell repertoires in COVID-19. Only in-frame clones appear in the TCRdb table, and some are missing; sequencing was by immunoSEQ multiplex PCR. The sample lists about 300,000 clones, approximately 90% occurring once. Sample: PBMCs or T cells enriched from blood (not recorded which). The origin of the receptors is a woman aged 25 to 39 who had recovered from COVID-19. CDR3s include the opening cysteine and the closing phenylalanine or tryptophan. A D gene is named only where the DNA matches it firmly. The size entry is marked missing in some rows and otherwise reads once, few, many or a size class.

j_call clone_size d_call v_call cdr3_aa cdr3_nt
TRBJ1-6 NA TRBD1 TRBV28 CASSFGTANSPLHF TGTGCCAGCAGTTTTGGGACAGCTAATTCACCCCTCCACTTT
TRBJ1-5 NA NA TRBV30 CAWSSGLGNQPQHF TGTGCCTGGAGTTCAGGACTGGGCAATCAGCCCCAGCATTTT
TRBJ2-1 once TRBD2 TRBV24-1 CATAQLAGINEQFF TGTGCCACCGCGCAACTAGCGGGAATCAATGAGCAGTTCTTC
TRBJ2-7 NA NA TRBV5-4 CASSNTYEQYF TGTGCCAGCAGCAATACCTACGAGCAGTACTTC
TRBJ2-7 NA TRBD1 TRBV10-3 CAIQKDRATYEQYF TGTGCCATCCAAAAAGACAGGGCAACCTACGAGCAGTACTTC
TRBJ2-1 NA NA TRBV4-2 CASSQDGLTYNEQFF TGTGCCAGCAGCCAAGATGGACTTACTTACAATGAGCAGTTCTTC
TRBJ1-2 NA TRBD1 TRBV7-2 CASSRAGQGINGYTF TGTGCCAGCAGCAGGGCAGGACAGGGAATTAATGGCTACACCTTC
TRBJ2-7 NA TRBD1 TRBV30 CAWSVLGQGTYEQYF TGTGCCTGGAGTGTACTGGGACAGGGGACCTACGAGCAGTACTTC
TRBJ2-3 once TRBD2 TRBV19 CASTPTAGGDTQYF TGTGCCAGCACCCCTACGGCGGGAGGAGATACGCAGTATTTT
TRBJ2-5 NA NA TRBV9 CASSEMDSEETQYF TGTGCCAGCAGCGAAATGGACTCGGAAGAGACCCAGTACTTC
TRBJ1-4 NA NA TRBV27 CASSSRVREKLFF TGTGCCAGCAGTTCCAGGGTGCGAGAAAAACTGTTTTTT
TRBJ2-7 NA NA TRBV28 CASSLVDKTGEQYF TGTGCCAGCAGTTTGGTCGACAAAACGGGGGAGCAGTACTTC
TRBJ2-1 NA TRBD2 TRBV7-3 CASSHGGLDEQFF TGTGCCAGCAGCCACGGGGGACTAGATGAGCAGTTCTTC
TRBJ2-1 NA NA TRBV6-5 CASSYGGKVVNEQFF TGTGCCAGCAGTTACGGCGGGAAGGTTGTAAATGAGCAGTTCTTC
TRBJ1-1 NA NA TRBV5-1 CASTETGLNTEAFF TGCGCCAGCACCGAGACAGGCTTGAACACTGAAGCTTTCTTT
TRBJ2-1 NA TRBD2 TRBV27 CASSHSGIGSNEQFF TGTGCCAGCAGCCATAGCGGGATCGGTTCGAATGAGCAGTTCTTC
TRBJ1-6 NA NA TRBV27 CASRSNQASPLHF TGTGCCAGCAGATCTAACCAGGCTTCACCCCTCCACTTT
TRBJ1-5 NA NA TRBV4-3 CASSQDTDYSNQPQHF TGCGCCAGCAGCCAAGATACAGATTATAGCAATCAGCCCCAGCATTTT
TRBJ2-7 NA NA TRBV3-1/TRBV3-2 CASRLPGSRSYEQYF TGTGCCAGCAGGCTGCCCGGTAGTCGCTCCTACGAGCAGTACTTC
TRBJ1-5 NA TRBD1 TRBV10-3 CAISHDLPGQGEQPQHF TGTGCCATCAGCCACGACCTCCCCGGACAGGGCGAACAGCCCCAGCATTTT
TRBJ1-2 NA NA TRBV20-1 CSAGTYYGYTF TGCAGTGCAGGGACTTACTATGGCTACACCTTC
TRBJ1-1 NA TRBD1 TRBV2 CASRGQGVNTEAFF TGTGCCAGCAGGGGACAGGGGGTGAACACTGAAGCTTTCTTT
TRBJ2-7 NA TRBD1 TRBV7-8 CASSKSLIPGQGFPYEQYF TGTGCCAGCAGCAAATCTCTAATCCCGGGACAGGGGTTTCCCTACGAGCAGTACTTC
TRBJ1-5 NA NA TRBV7-8 CASSETGGQPQHF TGTGCCAGCAGCGAGACTGGTGGGCAGCCCCAGCATTTT
TRBJ2-5 NA TRBD1 TRBV19 CASSIGTGLLKTQYF TGTGCCAGTAGTATTGGGACAGGGCTGTTAAAGACCCAGTACTTC
TRBJ1-5 NA TRBD1 TRBV2 CASRGGQLNQPQHF TGTGCCAGCAGGGGGGGACAGTTAAATCAGCCCCAGCATTTT
TRBJ2-1 NA TRBD2 TRBV27 CASSFSGSSYNEQFF TGTGCCAGCAGTTTTAGCGGGAGCTCCTACAATGAGCAGTTCTTC
TRBJ2-2 NA TRBD2 TRBV7-2 CASSQRVAGGAGELFF TGTGCCAGCAGCCAGAGGGTAGCGGGAGGGGCCGGGGAGCTGTTTTTT
TRBJ2-2 NA TRBD2 TRBV19 CASSIQGLTGELFF TGTGCCAGTAGTATACAGGGACTAACCGGGGAGCTGTTTTTT
TRBJ1-2 few TRBD1 TRBV3-1/TRBV3-2 CASSPGQANYGYTF TGTGCCAGCAGCCCCGGACAGGCTAACTATGGCTACACCTTC
TRBJ2-2 NA TRBD2 TRBV10-2 CASSDPGRGGIRLNTGELFF TGCGCCAGCAGTGACCCCGGGAGGGGAGGAATTAGGCTCAACACCGGGGAGCTGTTTTTT
TRBJ1-4 NA NA TRBV4-2 CASSPLSAGEKLFF TGTGCCAGCAGCCCCCTATCAGCGGGTGAAAAACTGTTTTTT